Listed here is a single T cell receptor beta chain. Its specificity is unknown. A second PCR of roughly 7 to 11 cycles used a sample-barcoded 5' primer and a J-beta primer mix. Every single cDNA molecule received a tag from a template-switch adaptor with 12 random nucleotides. TCRdb recomputed calls from the 5' RACE reads with MiXCR, one row per CDR3 protein. Among hundreds of thousands of distinct CDR3 sequences, 24% were seen once, and the ten largest hold just over 8.5%. These data come from a study of blood T cells in healthy people across ages. Study findings and constraints: Considered underestimates were the diversity estimates obtained from one million T cells. Bulk PBMC profiling left naive and antigen-experienced comparisons inconclusive.

The CDR3 runs 15 residues. Germline loops: CDR1 SEHNR, CDR2 FQNEAQ (reference sequence). These sequences were also reported in another study, on T cells of mothers and their children.

Material: blood. The receptor's source is a boy between 5 and 17 years old in good health. The V and J genes are TRBV7-9 and TRBJ2-5; no clear D gene. The J call may be mistaken, given a closer DNA end match to TRBJ2-1. The CDR3 spells CASSLVVGPYNEQFF. As DNA, the CDR3 is TGTGCCAGCAGCTTAGTTGTTGGTCCTTACAATGAGCAGTTCTTC.